Presented here are 4 T cell receptor beta chains from one specimen sequenced in a study of blood T cells in healthy people across ages. A second 7 to 11 cycle PCR used barcoded and J-beta primers. A single record per CDR3 protein comes from TCRdb applying MiXCR to the 5' RACE reads. The sample lists 600,000 to 850,000 distinct CDR3 sequences; roughly two fifths were seen once. Sequencing was done on a sample of blood. Receptor source: a woman aged 60-75 years in good health.

This chain links TRBV28 with TRBJ2-1, with D maybe TRBD2 (6 bases). This CDR3 spans 15 amino acids. Trimming pared 4 bases from V and 3 bases from J, leaving 13 bases between. The germline gives CDR1 MDHEN, CDR2 SYDVKM. The DNA of the CDR3 is TGTGCCAGCAGTTCCCCCTCGGACTACTACAATGAGCAGTTCTTC. Protein: CASSSPSDYYNEQFF.

The rearrangement links TRBV7-9 to TRBJ1-1; maybe TRBD1 (6 bases). The V gene lost 5 bases and the J gene lost 6 bases, with 19 bases spanning the gap. Germline CDR1 reads SEHNR; CDR2 reads FQNEAQ (reference sequence). The CDR3 has 15 residues. The CDR3 DNA sequence: TGTGCCAGCAGCGTCATACAGGGAGGCGTCGCTGAAGCTTTCTTT. Protein: CASSVIQGGVAEAFF.

As regards this clonotype: A much larger clone is a single base away; this may be a read error. The V gene is TRBV6-2 or TRBV6-3, the J gene TRBJ2-7; TRBD2 agrees at 10 bases. The germline CDR1 and CDR2 sequences are MNHEY and SVGEGT. This CDR3 comprises 15 residues. The V segment lost 6 bases and the J segment 7 bases; nucleotides outside the gene matches: 12. The chain's CDR3 is CASSTSGGADEEQYF. CDR3 DNA: TGTGCCAGCAGCACAAGCGGGGGGGCCGATGAAGAGCAGTACTTC.

This clonotype was seen a handful of times. CDR3 residues: CSAKDRVANTEAFF. In nucleotides, the CDR3 is TGCAGTGCCAAGGACAGGGTGGCGAACACTGAAGCTTTCTTT. The chain couples TRBV20-1 to TRBJ1-1; TRBD1 matches 8 bases. The CDR3 contains 14 residues. Germline trimming cut 6 bases from V and 1 base from J; bases unmatched to any gene: 7. Germline V gene data show CDR1 as DFQATT and CDR2 as SNEGSKA (reference sequence).